These 10 T cell receptor beta chains came from one sample sequenced in a study of T cell repertoires in cytomegalovirus infection. TCRdb used MiXCR to reprocess the reads, holding one entry per CDR3 protein. The repertoire consists of roughly 500,000 distinct CDR3 sequences, with around 10% occurring once and the leading ten covering around 9.6%. The sequencing sample was made of PBMCs. The origin of the receptors is a human donor in good health (CMV status not recorded). Some clones in this sample may be carry-over from other donors' samples.

This clonotype was seen many times. The chain recombines TRBV7-8 with TRBJ1-4; weak D call: TRBD1 (5 bases). Germline values: CDR1 SGHVS, CDR2 FQNEAQ. Trimming cost V 1 base and J 5 bases, with 17 bases left between them. The CDR3 is 17 amino acids. The CDR3 protein is CASSLVGSPGLNEKLFF. The DNA of the CDR3 is TGTGCCAGCAGCTTAGTCGGTTCGCCAGGGCTCAATGAAAAACTGTTTTTT.

This clonotype showed up many times. This chain links TRBV5-4 with TRBJ2-5, with 7 bases that match TRBD1. The CDR3 spans 13 residues. With 4 bases clipped from V and 13 bases from J, the junction kept 13 bases outside the gene matches. Germline V CDR1 and CDR2: SGHNT, YYREEE (reference sequence). The CDR3 is CASSLSLGGQRYF. DNA of the CDR3: TGTGCCAGCAGCCTGTCCCTAGGGGGCCAACGGTACTTC.

This clonotype was seen more than once but under ten times. The J gene is TRBJ1-1, the V gene TRBV6-1; D possibly corresponds to TRBD1 (5 bases). The V gene's germline CDR1 is MNHNS and CDR2 SASEGT. This CDR3 comprises 14 residues. V shed 5 bases and J shed 2 bases, with 12 bases lying between them. The CDR3 spells CASSRGLLNTEAFF. The CDR3 coding sequence is TGTGCCAGCAGTCGGGGACTTCTAAACACTGAAGCTTTCTTT.

This clonotype was recorded at least ten times. This chain joins TRBV20-1 and TRBJ2-7, with D maybe TRBD1 (5 bases). Germline V gene sequence: CDR1 DFQATT, CDR2 SNEGSKA (reference sequence). Trimming removed 0 bases at V and 6 bases at J, with 18 bases between. There are 15 residues in the CDR3. The CDR3 loop is CSARDRQGSTLEQYF. The CDR3 DNA follows: TGCAGTGCTAGAGACCGTCAGGGTTCTACACTCGAGCAGTACTTC.

Ten or more counts support this clonotype. The chain has TRBV12-3 or TRBV12-4 and TRBJ1-1; D not certain. V was pared by 3 bases and J by 8 bases, with 10 bases between. This CDR3 region has 12 residues. The CDR3 DNA sequence: TGTGCCAGCAGTTTGAGTAAAGCGGAAGCTTTCTTT. The encoded protein is CASSLSKAEAFF.

This clonotype appeared many times. The gene calls are TRBV11-1 and TRBJ1-2; D gene ambiguous. V lost 5 bases to trimming and J lost 8 bases, with 12 bases between them. Per the germline V gene, CDR1 is SGHAT and CDR2 is FQDESV (reference sequence). The CDR3 length is 12 residues. Here the CDR3 DNA reads TGTGCCAGCAGCCATAGGGAAGAGGGCTACACCTTC. Amino acid sequence: CASSHREEGYTF.

At least ten counts were recorded for this clonotype. V and J are TRBV19 and TRBJ1-1; unclear D gene. This CDR3 has 13 amino acids. Germline V gives CDR1 LNHDA, CDR2 SQIVND (reference sequence). V was trimmed by 4 bases and J by 0 bases, leaving 6 bases between them. CDR3 loop: CASSTLMNTEAFF. The CDR3, as DNA: TGTGCCAGTAGTACGCTCATGAACACTGAAGCTTTCTTT. The full variable domain, with the rest looked up from reference TRBV19 and TRBJ1-1, is DGGITQSPKYLFRKEGQNVTLSCEQNLNHDAMYWYRQDPGQGLRLIYYSQIVNDFQKGDIAEGYSVSREKKESFPLTVTSAQKNPTAFYLCASSTLMNTEAFFGQGTRLTVV.

This clonotype was found many times. The genes are TRBV6-6 and TRBJ1-1; D call uncertain. The V gene lost 4 bases and the J gene lost 1 base, with 10 bases spanning the gap. The CDR3 has 14 amino acids. Germline V lookup: CDR1 MNHNY, CDR2 SVGAGI (reference sequence). CDR3 residues: CASSWTATNTEAFF. DNA of the CDR3: TGTGCCAGCAGTTGGACCGCTACGAACACTGAAGCTTTCTTT.

The DNA for the CDR3 is TGTGCCAGCAGCCAATCCGAAGGGGCTAATGAAAAACTGTTTTTT. It specifies CASSQSEGANEKLFF. This chain connects TRBV16 to TRBJ1-4, with D maybe TRBD1 (5 bases). The V end was cut by 0 bases, the J end by 3 bases, with 8 bases between. The CDR3 runs 15 residues. CDR1 KGHSY and CDR2 FQNENV come from the germline V gene.

This clonotype was seen many times. This rearrangement joins TRBV28 to TRBJ1-1; 9 nucleotides line up with TRBD1. The CDR3 is 14 amino acids. Germline V gives CDR1 MDHEN, CDR2 SYDVKM. The J segment lost 4 bases and the V segment lost 6 bases, leaving 6 bases of the junction unmatched. This CDR3 reads CASRLQGASTEAFF. CDR3 in DNA: TGTGCCAGCAGGTTACAGGGGGCCTCCACTGAAGCTTTCTTT.